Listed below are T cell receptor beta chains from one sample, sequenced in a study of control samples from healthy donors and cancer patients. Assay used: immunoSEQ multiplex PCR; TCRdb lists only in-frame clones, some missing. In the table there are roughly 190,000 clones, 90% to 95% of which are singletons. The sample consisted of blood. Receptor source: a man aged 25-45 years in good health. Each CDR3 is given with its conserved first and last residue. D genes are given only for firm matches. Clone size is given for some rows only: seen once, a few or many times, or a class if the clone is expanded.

cdr3_nt: TGTGCCAGCAGCCGACATCTGGTTGCAGGAGAAAACTATGGCTACACCTTC
cdr3_aa: CASSRHLVAGENYGYTF
clone_size: .
j_call: TRBJ1-2
v_call: TRBV7-9
d_call: .

cdr3_nt: TGTGCCAGCATCGATACCTCCCCATACTACGAGCAGTACTTC
cdr3_aa: CASIDTSPYYEQYF
clone_size: .
j_call: TRBJ2-7
v_call: TRBV6-5
d_call: .

cdr3_nt: TGCGCCAGCAGCACCACCGGGACTCCGAACACCGGGGAGCTGTTTTTT
cdr3_aa: CASSTTGTPNTGELFF
clone_size: .
j_call: TRBJ2-2
v_call: TRBV5-1
d_call: .

cdr3_nt: TGTGCCAGCAGCCCCACTAGCGGGGGAGGGTACAATGAGCAGTTCTTC
cdr3_aa: CASSPTSGGGYNEQFF
clone_size: once
j_call: TRBJ2-1
v_call: TRBV6-6
d_call: TRBD2

cdr3_nt: TGTGCCAGCAGCCCGGGACATTTATGGGGAATTTCACCCCTCCACTTT
cdr3_aa: CASSPGHLWGISPLHF
clone_size: .
j_call: TRBJ1-6
v_call: TRBV13
d_call: .

cdr3_nt: TGTGCCAGCAGCTTGTGGGCCAGTTTAGACGAGAACACTGAAGCTTTCTTT
cdr3_aa: CASSLWASLDENTEAFF
clone_size: once
j_call: TRBJ1-1
v_call: TRBV5-8
d_call: .

cdr3_nt: TGCGCCAGCAGGATCGGGCGCCAGGGGAGCACAGATACGCAGTATTTT
cdr3_aa: CASRIGRQGSTDTQYF
clone_size: .
j_call: TRBJ2-3
v_call: TRBV5-1
d_call: .

cdr3_nt: TGTGCCACCAGCGGGGGGACAGGGCCAATCATTCAGTACTTC
cdr3_aa: CATSGGTGPIIQYF
clone_size: .
j_call: TRBJ2-4
v_call: TRBV15
d_call: TRBD1

cdr3_nt: TGTGCCAGCTCACAACAGGGTAGGGGTCAGCCCCAGCATTTT
cdr3_aa: CASSQQGRGQPQHF
clone_size: .
j_call: TRBJ1-5
v_call: TRBV18
d_call: .

cdr3_nt: TGTGCCAGCAGTTATGCCGGGACCCCGACTCGCTACGAGCAGTACTTC
cdr3_aa: CASSYAGTPTRYEQYF
clone_size: .
j_call: TRBJ2-7
v_call: TRBV6-5
d_call: .

cdr3_nt: TGTGCCAGCAGCCAAGATTTGGGGCAGGCTTATGGCTACACCTTC
cdr3_aa: CASSQDLGQAYGYTF
clone_size: .
j_call: TRBJ1-2
v_call: TRBV4-2
d_call: .

cdr3_nt: TGTGCCAGCAGCCCCCAACGGAGCAACTATGGCTACACCTTC
cdr3_aa: CASSPQRSNYGYTF
clone_size: .
j_call: TRBJ1-2
v_call: TRBV7-8
d_call: .

cdr3_nt: TGTGCCTGGAATGGTGGAGGAACTGGTGAAAAACTGTTTTTT
cdr3_aa: CAWNGGGTGEKLFF
clone_size: .
j_call: TRBJ1-4
v_call: TRBV30
d_call: .

cdr3_nt: TGTGCCAGCGCGCCCATCGGGGCGGGGGTCTACGAGCAGTACTTC
cdr3_aa: CASAPIGAGVYEQYF
clone_size: .
j_call: TRBJ2-7
v_call: TRBV11-2
d_call: TRBD2

cdr3_nt: TGTGCCCCGGGCGACCCGAAGTGTAATTCACCCCTCCACTTT
cdr3_aa: CAPGDPKCNSPLHF
clone_size: few
j_call: TRBJ1-6
v_call: TRBV24-1
d_call: .

cdr3_nt: TGCGCCAGCAGCCGGTCCCGAGACAGCGACTCTGGGGCCAACGTCCTGACTTTC
cdr3_aa: CASSRSRDSDSGANVLTF
clone_size: few
j_call: TRBJ2-6
v_call: TRBV4-1
d_call: .

cdr3_nt: TGTGCCACCGCCGTCGATTTTGGCTACACCTTC
cdr3_aa: CATAVDFGYTF
clone_size: once
j_call: TRBJ1-2
v_call: TRBV19
d_call: .

cdr3_nt: TGCGCCAGCAGCCAGACCGGGGCCTGGGGGGAGCTGTTTTTT
cdr3_aa: CASSQTGAWGELFF
clone_size: .
j_call: TRBJ2-2
v_call: TRBV4-1
d_call: .

cdr3_nt: TGTGCCAGCAGCTTAGGGGTTTCTGGAAACACCATATATTTT
cdr3_aa: CASSLGVSGNTIYF
clone_size: .
j_call: TRBJ1-3
v_call: TRBV7-9
d_call: .

cdr3_nt: TGTGCCAGCAGTTTATCGAAGGACGGAGATTACGAGCAGTACTTC
cdr3_aa: CASSLSKDGDYEQYF
clone_size: .
j_call: TRBJ2-7
v_call: TRBV27
d_call: .

cdr3_nt: TGTGCCAGCAGCCAAGGACGGGACAGATATACGCAGTATTTT
cdr3_aa: CASSQGRDRYTQYF
clone_size: .
j_call: TRBJ2-3
v_call: TRBV3-1/TRBV3-2
d_call: TRBD1

cdr3_nt: TGTGCCAGCACCTTGCTCTCCTTTGGGGAGCAGTACTTC
cdr3_aa: CASTLLSFGEQYF
clone_size: .
j_call: TRBJ2-7
v_call: TRBV5-6
d_call: .

cdr3_nt: TGCGCCAGCAGCTTGGTGGGGGGGGGAGATGAGCAGTTCTTC
cdr3_aa: CASSLVGGGDEQFF
clone_size: .
j_call: TRBJ2-1
v_call: TRBV5-1
d_call: TRBD2

cdr3_nt: TGTGCCAGCAATCGGGGTCTGACAGATACGCAGTATTTT
cdr3_aa: CASNRGLTDTQYF
clone_size: .
j_call: TRBJ2-3
v_call: TRBV6-6
d_call: .

cdr3_nt: TGTGCCAGCAGCGCGGGACAGAACTACGAGCAGTACTTC
cdr3_aa: CASSAGQNYEQYF
clone_size: .
j_call: TRBJ2-7
v_call: TRBV9
d_call: TRBD1

cdr3_nt: TGTGCCAGCAGTGAATATTTAGGGCCTCGGACTACAGATACGCAGTATTTT
cdr3_aa: CASSEYLGPRTTDTQYF
clone_size: .
j_call: TRBJ2-3
v_call: TRBV25-1
d_call: .

cdr3_nt: TGTGCCAGCAGTTACGCCCCCCCTACCGGGGAGCTGTTTTTT
cdr3_aa: CASSYAPPTGELFF
clone_size: .
j_call: TRBJ2-2
v_call: TRBV6-5
d_call: .

cdr3_nt: TGCGCCAGCAGCTACAAGGGGGGGACCCTCTCCTACGAGCAGTACTTC
cdr3_aa: CASSYKGGTLSYEQYF
clone_size: .
j_call: TRBJ2-7
v_call: TRBV5-1
d_call: .

cdr3_nt: TGTGCCAGCAGCCAAAAGACAGGGGATGGTGAAAAACTGTTTTTT
cdr3_aa: CASSQKTGDGEKLFF
clone_size: once
j_call: TRBJ1-4
v_call: TRBV4-2
d_call: TRBD1

cdr3_nt: TGTGCCAGCAGAAGTGGGTTACACGAGCAGTACTTC
cdr3_aa: CASRSGLHEQYF
clone_size: .
j_call: TRBJ2-7
v_call: TRBV12-3/TRBV12-4
d_call: .

cdr3_nt: TGTGCCAGCAGTGAGAAGGGAATCCATAATTCACCCCTCCACTTT
cdr3_aa: CASSEKGIHNSPLHF
clone_size: .
j_call: TRBJ1-6
v_call: TRBV6-1
d_call: .

cdr3_nt: TGCGCCAGCAGCCAAGATGCATCCTACTTATATCAGCCCCAGCATTTT
cdr3_aa: CASSQDASYLYQPQHF
clone_size: .
j_call: TRBJ1-5
v_call: TRBV4-1
d_call: .

cdr3_nt: TGTGCCAGCTCAGGGGGCAGCTATGGCTACACCTTC
cdr3_aa: CASSGGSYGYTF
clone_size: few
j_call: TRBJ1-2
v_call: TRBV18
d_call: .

cdr3_nt: TGTGCCGGGAGGTGCATGAACTACAATGAGCAGTTCTTC
cdr3_aa: CAGRCMNYNEQFF
clone_size: once
j_call: TRBJ2-1
v_call: TRBV9
d_call: .

cdr3_nt: TGCGCCAGCAGCTTGGCCGCAGGGGGAAACACTGAAGCTTTCTTT
cdr3_aa: CASSLAAGGNTEAFF
clone_size: .
j_call: TRBJ1-1
v_call: TRBV5-1
d_call: TRBD1

cdr3_nt: TGTGCCAGCAGCTTGAAATACCTAGCGTCCCACAATGAGCAGTTCTTC
cdr3_aa: CASSLKYLASHNEQFF
clone_size: .
j_call: TRBJ2-1
v_call: TRBV5-6
d_call: .

cdr3_nt: TGTGCCAGCGGCCATACTCAGGGGGCGAATACTGAAGCTTTCTTT
cdr3_aa: CASGHTQGANTEAFF
clone_size: once
j_call: TRBJ1-1
v_call: TRBV6-5
d_call: TRBD1

cdr3_nt: TGCGCCAGCAGCTTGGCCCCGGGGGACACTGAAGCTTTCTTT
cdr3_aa: CASSLAPGDTEAFF
clone_size: .
j_call: TRBJ1-1
v_call: TRBV5-1
d_call: .

cdr3_nt: TGTGCCATAAGGGGCACGGTTGGGGCCAAAAACATTCAGTACTTC
cdr3_aa: CAIRGTVGAKNIQYF
clone_size: .
j_call: TRBJ2-4
v_call: TRBV11-2
d_call: .

cdr3_nt: TGCGCCAGCAGCTTTACAGGGGGCTACGAGCAGTACTTC
cdr3_aa: CASSFTGGYEQYF
clone_size: .
j_call: TRBJ2-7
v_call: TRBV5-1
d_call: TRBD1

cdr3_nt: TGTGCCAGCAGCTTATCGGCAAGGTTGGGGCGGGGCCCGCCCGGCGAGCAGTACTTC
cdr3_aa: CASSLSARLGRGPPGEQYF
clone_size: many
j_call: TRBJ2-7
v_call: TRBV7-2
d_call: .

cdr3_nt: TGTGCCAGCAGTTACGGGGGGAATAATTCACCCCTCCACTTT
cdr3_aa: CASSYGGNNSPLHF
clone_size: .
j_call: TRBJ1-6
v_call: TRBV6-5
d_call: .

cdr3_nt: TGTGCCTGGAGTCTCCGGGCCCCCACCGGGGAGCTGTTTTTT
cdr3_aa: CAWSLRAPTGELFF
clone_size: .
j_call: TRBJ2-2
v_call: TRBV30
d_call: .

cdr3_nt: TGTGCCAGCAGCCAAGAGGGGGATTGGCAGTTAGACAAAAACATTCAGTACTTC
cdr3_aa: CASSQEGDWQLDKNIQYF
clone_size: .
j_call: TRBJ2-4
v_call: TRBV4-2
d_call: .

cdr3_nt: TGTGCCAGCAGCTTAGAGAAGGAGGGCCAATCCCTCAATGAAAAACTGTTTTTT
cdr3_aa: CASSLEKEGQSLNEKLFF
clone_size: once
j_call: TRBJ1-4
v_call: TRBV11-2
d_call: .

cdr3_nt: TGCGCCAGCAGCCAAGATGCGGAGGGGCCCACTGAAGCTTTCTTT
cdr3_aa: CASSQDAEGPTEAFF
clone_size: .
j_call: TRBJ1-1
v_call: TRBV4-1
d_call: .

cdr3_nt: TGTGCCAGCTCACCAGGTGGACAGATCAATCAGCCCCAGCATTTT
cdr3_aa: CASSPGGQINQPQHF
clone_size: .
j_call: TRBJ1-5
v_call: TRBV18
d_call: .

cdr3_nt: TGTGCCAGCAGCCAATTACAGGGATCTACCGCTTTCTTT
cdr3_aa: CASSQLQGSTAFF
clone_size: .
j_call: TRBJ1-1
v_call: TRBV14
d_call: .

cdr3_nt: TGTGCCAGCAGCTTAATCGTAGCGGGGGGGACCGGGGAGCAGTTCTTC
cdr3_aa: CASSLIVAGGTGEQFF
clone_size: .
j_call: TRBJ2-1
v_call: TRBV7-8
d_call: TRBD2

cdr3_nt: TGTGCCAGCAGACGTACGGGGGGCAAGAACACCGGGGAGCTGTTTTTT
cdr3_aa: CASRRTGGKNTGELFF
clone_size: .
j_call: TRBJ2-2
v_call: TRBV7-6
d_call: .

cdr3_nt: TGTGCCAGCAGTCTGGGGGTAGGCAATCAGCCCCAGCATTTT
cdr3_aa: CASSLGVGNQPQHF
clone_size: .
j_call: TRBJ1-5
v_call: TRBV5-4
d_call: .

cdr3_nt: TGTGCCAGCAGCCATGGAAAGGGTTCTGGCTACACCTTC
cdr3_aa: CASSHGKGSGYTF
clone_size: .
j_call: TRBJ1-2
v_call: TRBV14
d_call: .

cdr3_nt: TGTGCCAGCAGCTTAAAGGGGCACCGCCCGTTCTTT
cdr3_aa: CASSLKGHRPFF
clone_size: .
j_call: TRBJ1-1
v_call: TRBV11-3
d_call: .